Listed below are T cell receptor beta chains from one sample, sequenced in a study of molecular identifiers for immune sequencing clone quantification. TCRdb recomputed calls from the PCR reads with MiXCR, one row per CDR3 protein. The sample yields about 330,000 distinct CDR3 sequences, under 25% seen once. The sequenced sample consisted of naive CD8+ T cells from blood, with Jurkat cell RNA spiked in. All receptors derive from a human donor in good health. Some libraries in this study had Jurkat cell RNA spiked in. Both conserved end residues are part of each CDR3. D genes are given only for firm matches. Clone sizes are given selectively: once, few, many, or a class where the clone is expanded.

v_gene: TRBV7-9
abundance: many
d_gene: TRBD1
j_gene: TRBJ2-7
CDR3aa: CASSYGQGPYEQYF
CDR3nt: TGTGCCAGCAGTTATGGACAGGGGCCCTACGAGCAGTACTTC

v_gene: TRBV12-3/TRBV12-4
abundance: many
d_gene: NA
j_gene: TRBJ1-5
CDR3aa: CASSPRAVQSNQPQHF
CDR3nt: TGTGCCAGCAGTCCCCGAGCGGTCCAGAGCAATCAGCCCCAGCATTTT

v_gene: TRBV7-9
abundance: few
d_gene: TRBD1
j_gene: TRBJ1-2
CDR3aa: CASTPTLIAGTGGASEGYTF
CDR3nt: TGTGCCAGCACACCCACGCTCATCGCCGGGACAGGGGGAGCTTCGGAGGGCTACACCTTC

v_gene: TRBV14
abundance: NA
d_gene: NA
j_gene: TRBJ2-7
CDR3aa: CASRVGPRTYEQYF
CDR3nt: TGTGCCAGCAGAGTGGGACCGCGAACCTACGAGCAGTACTTC

v_gene: TRBV28
abundance: few
d_gene: NA
j_gene: TRBJ2-7
CDR3aa: CASSLPGYLGEQYF
CDR3nt: TGTGCCAGCAGTTTACCTGGCTACCTTGGCGAGCAGTACTTC

v_gene: TRBV30
abundance: many
d_gene: NA
j_gene: TRBJ1-1
CDR3aa: CAWSGEGYTEAFF
CDR3nt: TGTGCCTGGAGTGGTGAAGGCTACACTGAAGCTTTCTTT

v_gene: TRBV30
abundance: NA
d_gene: TRBD2
j_gene: TRBJ2-5
CDR3aa: CAWSVLAGGGETQYF
CDR3nt: TGTGCCTGGAGTGTTTTAGCGGGAGGAGGAGAGACCCAGTACTTC

v_gene: TRBV15
abundance: many
d_gene: NA
j_gene: TRBJ2-3
CDR3aa: CATSRVSDTQYF
CDR3nt: TGTGCCACCAGCAGAGTGTCGGATACGCAGTATTTT

v_gene: TRBV3-1
abundance: NA
d_gene: NA
j_gene: TRBJ1-4
CDR3aa: CASSYRADTNEKLFF
CDR3nt: TGTGCCAGCAGCTACCGCGCAGACACTAATGAAAAACTGTTTTTT

v_gene: TRBV6-2/TRBV6-3
abundance: NA
d_gene: NA
j_gene: TRBJ2-1
CDR3aa: CASSDTGYNEQFF
CDR3nt: TGTGCCAGCAGTGACACAGGGTACAATGAGCAGTTCTTC

v_gene: TRBV27
abundance: NA
d_gene: NA
j_gene: TRBJ1-5
CDR3aa: CASSLSSWQPQHF
CDR3nt: TGTGCCAGCAGTTTATCATCTTGGCAGCCCCAGCATTTT

v_gene: TRBV29-1
abundance: few
d_gene: NA
j_gene: TRBJ1-3
CDR3aa: CSVDVGGAGNTIYF
CDR3nt: TGCAGCGTTGACGTGGGGGGCGCTGGAAACACCATATATTTT

v_gene: TRBV14
abundance: many
d_gene: NA
j_gene: TRBJ2-5
CDR3aa: CASSRKGPGSQETQYF
CDR3nt: TGTGCCAGCAGCCGGAAAGGTCCAGGTTCACAAGAGACCCAGTACTTC

v_gene: TRBV3-1
abundance: few
d_gene: TRBD1
j_gene: TRBJ1-1
CDR3aa: CASSLPGQPLGEAFF
CDR3nt: TGTGCCAGCAGCCTCCCGGGACAGCCGTTGGGTGAAGCTTTCTTT

v_gene: TRBV4-2
abundance: few
d_gene: NA
j_gene: TRBJ1-5
CDR3aa: CASSPDVGYSNQPQHF
CDR3nt: TGTGCCAGCAGCCCGGATGTGGGTTACAGCAATCAGCCCCAGCATTTT

v_gene: TRBV5-6
abundance: NA
d_gene: TRBD2
j_gene: TRBJ2-5
CDR3aa: CASSLGAGGRETQYF
CDR3nt: TGTGCCAGCAGCTTAGGCGCGGGGGGGCGCGAGACCCAGTACTTC

v_gene: TRBV2
abundance: NA
d_gene: NA
j_gene: TRBJ1-2
CDR3aa: CASSEDYGYTF
CDR3nt: TGTGCCAGCAGTGAAGATTATGGCTACACCTTC

v_gene: TRBV29-1
abundance: many
d_gene: NA
j_gene: TRBJ1-3
CDR3aa: CSVEDYGEHTIYF
CDR3nt: TGCAGCGTTGAAGATTATGGGGAGCACACCATATATTTT

v_gene: TRBV24-1
abundance: many
d_gene: NA
j_gene: TRBJ2-1
CDR3aa: CATSEVTGGGEEQFF
CDR3nt: TGTGCCACCAGTGAAGTGACAGGCGGGGGAGAGGAGCAGTTCTTC

v_gene: TRBV9
abundance: NA
d_gene: TRBD2
j_gene: TRBJ2-3
CDR3aa: CASSVESGGADTQYF
CDR3nt: TGTGCCAGCAGCGTAGAAAGCGGGGGGGCAGATACGCAGTATTTT

v_gene: TRBV12-3/TRBV12-4
abundance: many
d_gene: NA
j_gene: TRBJ2-3
CDR3aa: CASTPRRDISTDTQYF
CDR3nt: TGTGCCAGCACCCCAAGGCGGGACATCAGCACAGATACGCAGTATTTT

v_gene: TRBV5-1
abundance: NA
d_gene: NA
j_gene: TRBJ2-3
CDR3aa: CASSSEQGMGTNTQYF
CDR3nt: TGCGCCAGCAGCTCCGAACAGGGAATGGGCACAAATACGCAGTATTTT

v_gene: TRBV29-1
abundance: many
d_gene: TRBD1
j_gene: TRBJ1-1
CDR3aa: CSGDRDTEAFF
CDR3nt: TGCAGCGGCGACAGGGACACTGAAGCTTTCTTT

v_gene: TRBV30
abundance: NA
d_gene: NA
j_gene: TRBJ2-7
CDR3aa: CARSDRGNPYEQYF
CDR3nt: TGTGCCCGGAGTGACCGGGGCAATCCCTACGAGCAGTACTTC

v_gene: TRBV7-9
abundance: few
d_gene: NA
j_gene: TRBJ1-1
CDR3aa: CASSLALTGREAFF
CDR3nt: TGTGCCAGCAGCTTAGCGCTGACAGGAAGGGAAGCTTTCTTT

v_gene: TRBV20-1
abundance: many
d_gene: NA
j_gene: TRBJ2-7
CDR3aa: CSAEEADRAAYEQYF
CDR3nt: TGCAGTGCAGAAGAGGCGGACCGTGCTGCCTACGAGCAGTACTTC

v_gene: TRBV7-9
abundance: few
d_gene: TRBD2
j_gene: TRBJ2-7
CDR3aa: CASSFPPGLVNDEQYF
CDR3nt: TGTGCCAGCAGCTTCCCACCGGGACTAGTTAACGACGAGCAGTACTTC

v_gene: TRBV25-1
abundance: few
d_gene: NA
j_gene: TRBJ2-1
CDR3aa: CASSEGGPFEQFF
CDR3nt: TGTGCCAGCAGTGAAGGGGGACCATTTGAGCAGTTCTTC

v_gene: TRBV28
abundance: NA
d_gene: TRBD2
j_gene: TRBJ2-2
CDR3aa: CASSFLAGNTGELFF
CDR3nt: TGTGCCAGCAGTTTTTTAGCGGGAAACACCGGGGAGCTGTTTTTT

v_gene: TRBV7-9
abundance: NA
d_gene: NA
j_gene: TRBJ2-7
CDR3aa: CASSSSAGGEIYEQYF
CDR3nt: TGTGCCAGCAGCTCTAGCGCGGGCGGGGAGATCTACGAGCAGTACTTC

v_gene: TRBV27
abundance: many
d_gene: NA
j_gene: TRBJ2-3
CDR3aa: CASSSVNIRDIDTQYF
CDR3nt: TGTGCCAGCAGTTCGGTCAATATCAGGGATATAGATACGCAGTATTTT

v_gene: TRBV7-6
abundance: many
d_gene: NA
j_gene: TRBJ2-3
CDR3aa: CASSEQGGTQYF
CDR3nt: TGTGCCAGCAGCGAACAGGGAGGTACGCAGTATTTT